The rows below give T cell receptor beta chains drawn from one sample of a study of T cells expressing NK-cell markers. TCRdb reanalyzed the 5' RACE reads, giving one entry per CDR3 protein sequence and no DNA. In all, the sample yields about 32,000 distinct CDR3 sequences. Sequences were obtained from blood T cells: a sorted CD56 or NKG2C T cell subset, CD4+ or CD8+ T cells, or bulk PBMC T cells (not recorded which). The receptors were sampled from a woman between 18 and 75 years old in good health. CDR3s include the opening cysteine and the closing phenylalanine or tryptophan.

J: TRBJ2-3
V: TRBV27
CDR3: CASSPTTGSGTDTQYF

J: TRBJ2-1
V: TRBV7-6
CDR3: CASSSSTPGLASYNEQFF

J: TRBJ1-2
V: TRBV7-9
CDR3: CASSLETGTHYGYTF

J: TRBJ2-7
V: TRBV20-1
CDR3: CSAQKSGTESYEQYF

J: TRBJ2-2
V: TRBV3-1
CDR3: CASSHPGTGMTGELFF

J: TRBJ2-1
V: TRBV4-1
CDR3: CASSQAGDPNEQFF

J: TRBJ2-5
V: TRBV20-1
CDR3: CSARSDRTSGGLATQYF

J: TRBJ1-1
V: TRBV5-1
CDR3: CASSQRSGAVTEAFF

J: TRBJ2-5
V: TRBV5-1
CDR3: CASSYKETQYF

J: TRBJ2-3
V: TRBV20-1
CDR3: CSARGTGVWDTQYF

J: TRBJ2-5
V: TRBV6-5
CDR3: CASSYLGLDQETQYF

J: TRBJ2-2
V: TRBV30
CDR3: CAWRGTSGNGELFF

J: TRBJ2-3
V: TRBV4-1
CDR3: CASSQRSGGAEDTQYF

J: TRBJ2-1
V: TRBV6-2/TRBV6-3
CDR3: CASQVGLARNNEQFF

J: TRBJ1-2
V: TRBV10-3
CDR3: CAISHGQRQGFGYTF

J: TRBJ1-1
V: TRBV3-1
CDR3: CASSPGQGVNTEAFF

J: TRBJ2-2
V: TRBV30
CDR3: CAWTGAGELFF

J: TRBJ2-5
V: TRBV7-9
CDR3: CASSHTGGQTQYF

J: TRBJ1-2
V: TRBV5-1
CDR3: CASSDSGGEGQGYTF

J: TRBJ1-5
V: TRBV27
CDR3: CASRAGTVNQPQHF

J: TRBJ2-7
V: TRBV13
CDR3: CASSPSMTLAGPAYEQYF

J: TRBJ2-7
V: TRBV4-2
CDR3: CASSPVESASGSYEQYF

J: TRBJ2-7
V: TRBV2
CDR3: CASSGTAGSYEQYF

J: TRBJ1-6
V: TRBV6-5
CDR3: CASSYARPNSPLHF

J: TRBJ2-3
V: TRBV12-5
CDR3: CASGRRLAGEITDTQYF

J: TRBJ2-7
V: TRBV6-4
CDR3: CASTHHRDYEQYF

J: TRBJ2-7
V: TRBV19
CDR3: CASSIGAAGLIEQYF

J: TRBJ2-5
V: TRBV28
CDR3: CASSEGLRNQETQYF

J: TRBJ1-4
V: TRBV14
CDR3: CASSPIWTTNEKLFF

J: TRBJ2-3
V: TRBV15
CDR3: CATSRDPGRAGDTQYF

J: TRBJ2-7
V: TRBV29-1
CDR3: CSVISSAYEQYF

J: TRBJ1-1
V: TRBV4-1
CDR3: CASSQEGLPNTEAFF

J: TRBJ2-1
V: TRBV20-1
CDR3: CSARDPLAGDYNEQFF

J: TRBJ2-2
V: TRBV5-1
CDR3: CASSLYGTGELFF

J: TRBJ2-3
V: TRBV7-9
CDR3: CASSLGASTDTQYF

J: TRBJ2-1
V: TRBV14
CDR3: CASSQDYSSYNEQFF

J: TRBJ2-1
V: TRBV11-2
CDR3: CASSLTRVWSEQFF

J: TRBJ2-5
V: TRBV27
CDR3: CASSNRVKRETQYF

J: TRBJ2-2
V: TRBV5-1
CDR3: CASSLGGAVYTGELFF

J: TRBJ2-3
V: TRBV5-1
CDR3: CASSPDRAVDTQYF

J: TRBJ2-7
V: TRBV29-1
CDR3: CSVAADSYEQYF

J: TRBJ1-1
V: TRBV6-1
CDR3: CASSEVWTEAFF

J: TRBJ2-7
V: TRBV7-8
CDR3: CASSPQREVYYEQYF

J: TRBJ2-1
V: TRBV7-9
CDR3: CASSPLSSSYNEQFF

J: TRBJ2-1
V: TRBV7-9
CDR3: CASRGILAGVDEQFF

J: TRBJ2-3
V: TRBV7-9
CDR3: CASSPGQTSTDTQYF

J: TRBJ1-5
V: TRBV12-3/TRBV12-4
CDR3: CASSSGTGVGPQHF

J: TRBJ1-5
V: TRBV6-5
CDR3: CASSLGGSNQPQHF

J: TRBJ2-2
V: TRBV7-9
CDR3: CASSPLLPPNTGELFF

J: TRBJ2-1
V: TRBV12-3/TRBV12-4
CDR3: CASSPVQALNGQFF

J: TRBJ2-7
V: TRBV3-1
CDR3: CASSHTGEVVEQYF

J: TRBJ2-1
V: TRBV7-9
CDR3: CASSTRAEQFF

J: TRBJ2-3
V: TRBV21-1
CDR3: CASMEARQKGDCTDTQYF

J: TRBJ1-5
V: TRBV5-6
CDR3: CASSLGDSMDSSYSNQPQHF

J: TRBJ2-1
V: TRBV3-1
CDR3: CATFRGDEQFF

J: TRBJ2-7
V: TRBV4-1
CDR3: CASSQELGRRYEQYF

J: TRBJ2-7
V: TRBV5-1
CDR3: CASSLVWTGGGNEQYF

J: TRBJ2-1
V: TRBV7-9
CDR3: CASSLARGGGGQFF

J: TRBJ2-2
V: TRBV12-3/TRBV12-4
CDR3: CAQEQRGTGELFF

J: TRBJ2-5
V: TRBV27
CDR3: CASSPTMGETQYF